A single sample gave rise to the 15 T cell receptor beta chains below, sequenced in a study of response to subunit inactivated influenza vaccine. One entry per CDR3 protein results from TCRdb running MiXCR on the RT-PCR reads. The sample holds a few hundred thousand distinct CDR3 sequences; 13% to 15% are singletons and the top ten take around 10%. This specimen consisted of PBMCs from blood, obtained about 13 days after vaccination. These receptors all stem from a man in his fifties who received an inactivated influenza vaccine.

This clonotype was recorded many times. CDR3 amino acids: CASSLFREGKLFF. CDR3 in DNA: TGTGCCAGCAGTTTATTCCGGGAGGGGAAACTGTTTTTT. The rearrangement uses TRBV12-3 or TRBV12-4 and TRBJ1-4, with D possibly TRBD1 on 5 matching bases. The CDR3 is 13 residues long. The V gene lost 2 bases and the J gene lost 11 bases, with 12 bases spanning the gap.

This clonotype was observed at least ten times. The rearrangement links TRBV5-1 to TRBJ2-7; weak D call: TRBD2 (6 bases). Germline CDR1 and CDR2: SGHRS and YFSETQ. This CDR3 has 14 amino acids. V lost 4 bases, J lost 0 bases, and 11 bases lay in between. CDR3 nucleotides: TGCGCCAGCAGCCCGGGACTTGTCTCCTACGAGCAGTACTTC. It yields the protein CASSPGLVSYEQYF.

This clonotype was seen a handful of times. The rearrangement joins TRBV30 to TRBJ1-6, with TRBD1 as a possible D gene (5 bases). V lost 5 bases, J lost 4 bases, and 12 bases lay in between. Germline V gene data show CDR1 as GTSNPN and CDR2 as SVGIG (reference sequence). The CDR3 sequence is 14 residues long. CDR3 amino acids: CAWGPGGYNSPLHF. CDR3 coding DNA: TGTGCCTGGGGGCCCGGGGGGTATAATTCACCCCTCCACTTT.

J is TRBJ2-3 and V is TRBV29-1, with TRBD1 identical over 7 bases. With V trimmed by 4 bases and J by 0 bases, 4 bases remained unmatched. Germline V gene sequence: CDR1 SQVTM, CDR2 ANQGSEA. The CDR3 sequence is 14 residues long. The CDR3: CSVGEGASTDTQYF. DNA for the CDR3: TGCAGCGTTGGTGAGGGGGCTAGCACAGATACGCAGTATTTT.

The chain joins TRBV5-6 to TRBJ2-3; no clear D. This CDR3 has 15 amino acids. Germline V gene lookup returns CDR1 SGHDT and CDR2 YYEEEE. With 0 bases removed from V and 6 bases from J, the gap between germline ends came to 14 bases. CDR3 coding DNA: TGTGCCAGCAGCTTGGAACGGCAGCCGTCGGATACGCAGTATTTT. Protein sequence: CASSLERQPSDTQYF. Combining the CDR3 with reference TRBV5-6 and TRBJ2-3 gives the whole variable domain DAGVTQSPTHLIKTRGQQVTLRCSPKSGHDTVSWYQQALGQGPQFIFQYYEEEERQRGNFPDRFSGHQFPNYSSELNVNALLLGDSALYLCASSLERQPSDTQYFGPGTRLTVL.

The chain links TRBV6-2 or TRBV6-3 to TRBJ2-1; D may be TRBD2 (6 bases). V lost 6 bases, J lost 8 bases, and 11 bases lay in between. Germline V gene lookup returns CDR1 MNHEY and CDR2 SVGEGT. The CDR3 has 12 residues. CDR3 sequence reads: CASRGLGDEQFF. The CDR3 coding sequence is TGTGCCAGCAGGGGACTCGGCGATGAGCAGTTCTTC.

The rearrangement uses TRBV5-5 and TRBJ2-3, with D tentatively TRBD1 (6 bases). The CDR3 length is 14 residues. V shed 4 bases and J shed 3 bases, with 12 bases lying between them. Germline CDR1 SGHKS, CDR2 YYEKEE (reference sequence). CDR3 region: CASSRTVFTDTQYF. Here the CDR3 DNA reads TGTGCCAGCAGCCGGACAGTATTTACAGATACGCAGTATTTT.

The J gene is TRBJ2-4, the V gene TRBV12-3 or TRBV12-4; 10 bases are shared with TRBD1. After removal of 3 bases from V and 9 bases from J, the junction contained 14 bases not matched to a gene. The CDR3 is 17 amino acids. The CDR3 coding sequence is TGTGCCAGCAGTTTCGGGACAGGGGCCCACGGGGGGACCATTCAGTACTTC. This gives the protein CASSFGTGAHGGTIQYF.

The gene calls are TRBV4-3 and TRBJ2-3; D is undetermined. Deletions cut 0 bases from V and 2 bases from J, with 12 bases between. The CDR3 spans 16 residues. The germline CDR1 and CDR2 sequences are LGHNA and YSLEER. CDR3 bases: TGCGCCAGCAGCCAAGATCTGTGGAGAAACACAGATACGCAGTATTTT. Its translation is CASSQDLWRNTDTQYF.

There are a few counts of this clonotype. The chain couples TRBV7-2 to TRBJ2-7, with D perhaps TRBD2 (6 bases). V lost 3 bases to trimming and J lost 1 base, with 16 bases between them. The germline gives CDR1 SGHTA, CDR2 FQGNSA. This CDR3 comprises 16 residues. The CDR3 sequence is CASSFISASESYEQYF. CDR3 coding DNA: TGTGCCAGCAGCTTTATATCGGCTAGCGAGTCCTACGAGCAGTACTTC.

The chain recombines TRBV11-2 with TRBJ2-1; 11 nucleotides agree with TRBD2. Germline V CDR1 and CDR2: SGHAT, FQNNGV. CDR3 length equals 15 residues. V trimming: 6 bases; J trimming: 9 bases; junction bases outside the gene matches: 10. CDR3: CASRSTSGSRSEQFF. For the CDR3, the DNA is TGTGCCAGCAGGTCCACTAGCGGGAGTCGCAGTGAGCAGTTCTTC.

The CDR3: CASSDPPGGGANTGELFF. The CDR3 bases are TGTGCCAGCAGCGACCCACCTGGAGGCGGAGCGAACACCGGGGAGCTGTTTTTT. The chain recombines TRBV11-1 with TRBJ2-2, with D perhaps matching TRBD2 (5 bases). The CDR3 has 18 amino acids. The V gene's germline CDR1 is SGHAT and CDR2 FQDESV (reference sequence). V was pared by 5 bases and J by 0 bases, with 19 bases between.

The rearrangement joins TRBV11-3 to TRBJ2-3; no firm D call. The CDR3 covers 14 residues. Germline CDR1 SGHNT, CDR2 YENEEA. The V and J ends lost 5 bases and 0 bases respectively, with 9 bases between them. The CDR3 sequence is CASSQQRSTDTQYF. The CDR3 bases are TGTGCCAGCAGCCAACAGAGAAGCACAGATACGCAGTATTTT.

This chain uses TRBV12-3 or TRBV12-4 with TRBJ2-1; D is unclear. This CDR3 is built from 14 residues. The V end lost 6 bases, the J end lost 9 bases, and 18 bases lay between the germline ends. CDR3 coding DNA: TGTGCCAGCAGCACCACGACTGATCTGGGTGAGCAGTTCTTC. Amino acids: CASSTTTDLGEQFF.

This clonotype was seen a few times. The chain couples TRBV4-3 to TRBJ2-1, with 9 bases that match TRBD1. Germline CDR1 reads LGHNA; CDR2 reads YSLEER. Germline trimming cut 0 bases from V and 3 bases from J; bases unmatched to any gene: 6. CDR3 length: 17 amino acids. CDR3 coding DNA: TGCGCCAGCAGCCAAGATGGCACAGGGGGCTACTACAATGAGCAGTTCTTC. This encodes CASSQDGTGGYYNEQFF.